This TCR beta chain came from a study of blood T cell repertoires in COVID-19. Study-wide background: The study drew acute and convalescent COVID-19 samples from the United States, Italy and Spain. Sources were T cells, B-cell-depleted T cells, or PBMCs; the material itself was cDNA or gDNA.

Source study methods: Reference gene primer amplification yielded estimated nucleated cell counts. The repertoire was sequenced with immunoSEQ multiplex PCR; TCRdb's copy has only in-frame clones and lacks some. That table is the source of V, J and clone size, and D and trimming were worked out from the DNA. The repertoire holds some 150,000 clones, with approximately 92% as singletons. Germline V gene lookup returns CDR1 SGHAT and CDR2 FQNNGV. CDR3 size: 16 residues. V lost 5 bases to trimming and J lost 1 base; unmatched junction nucleotides: 10. The rearrangement joins TRBV11-2 to TRBJ1-1; 7 bases fit TRBD1. The sample taken for sequencing was peripheral blood. The source of this sequence is a woman in her thirties or forties with acute or convalescent COVID-19. The CDR3 DNA reads TGTGCCAGCAGCCGACAGGGAAGGCTTGGGAACACTGAAGCTTTCTTT. It specifies CASSRQGRLGNTEAFF.